This paragraph reports one TCR beta chain. The antigen is not known. Produced via immunoSEQ multiplex PCR; TCRdb's table is partial and in-frame only. The table includes about 33,000 clones, about four fifths detected once. The sample comes from a study of OX40 agonist ivuxolimab in advanced cancers. Findings of the study overall: The average count of expanded clones was higher among CD8+ T cells than among CD4+.

The cohort excluded patients with autoimmune disease history or systemic immunosuppression. Patients had blood sampled at baseline and again on cycle 4 day 1 and cycle 7 day 1. CDR3 length: 14 residues. The V segment lost 1 base and the J segment 10 bases; nucleotides outside the gene matches: 9. Germline loops: CDR1 MNHEY, CDR2 SVGAGI. This sequence was found in an adult with an advanced solid tumor such as melanoma, head and neck, liver or kidney cancer. Here the sequenced sample was CD4+ or CD8+ T cells sorted from blood, taken in a trial of the OX40 agonist ivuxolimab. V gene TRBV6-5 combines with J gene TRBJ1-1; 7 bases line up with TRBD1. The CDR3 spells CASSYLRQGEGAFF. CDR3 nucleotide sequence: TGTGCCAGCAGTTACTTACGACAGGGAGAGGGAGCTTTCTTT.